These T cell receptor beta chains were read from a single sample in a study of PD-1 blockade in classical Hodgkin lymphoma. Some clones are missing from TCRdb's copy, which holds only in-frame ones; the method was immunoSEQ multiplex PCR. The repertoire holds roughly 96,000 clones, with 80% to 90% as singletons. The sample was peripheral blood mononuclear cells (PBMCs), taken before the second cycle of nivolumab. The receptors originated from a human donor with classical Hodgkin lymphoma. Each CDR3 is given with its conserved first and last residue. The D gene is left open where the match is weak. Clone size, where shown, is once, few, many, or a class for clones that have expanded.

v_gene: TRBV7-6
j_gene: TRBJ2-7
abundance: NA
d_gene: TRBD1
CDR3aa: CASSSRQGLDEQYF
CDR3nt: TGTGCCAGCAGCTCCCGACAGGGGCTCGACGAGCAGTACTTC

v_gene: TRBV5-4
j_gene: TRBJ2-3
abundance: NA
d_gene: TRBD1
CDR3aa: CASSLRDRPITDTQYF
CDR3nt: TGTGCCAGCAGCCTGAGGGACAGGCCCATTACAGATACGCAGTATTTT

v_gene: TRBV4-1
j_gene: TRBJ2-1
abundance: NA
d_gene: NA
CDR3aa: CADPRDRWGNEQFF
CDR3nt: TGCGCCGACCCCCGGGACCGGTGGGGCAATGAGCAGTTCTTC

v_gene: TRBV15
j_gene: TRBJ1-3
abundance: NA
d_gene: NA
CDR3aa: CATSRILGNTIYF
CDR3nt: TGTGCCACCAGCAGAATCCTTGGAAACACCATATATTTT

v_gene: TRBV28
j_gene: TRBJ1-5
abundance: once
d_gene: NA
CDR3aa: CASSLRAGYQPQHF
CDR3nt: TGTGCCAGCAGTTTAAGGGCAGGCTATCAGCCCCAGCATTTT

v_gene: TRBV10-3
j_gene: TRBJ2-7
abundance: NA
d_gene: NA
CDR3aa: CAISESSAYEQYF
CDR3nt: TGTGCCATCAGTGAGTCGAGCGCCTACGAGCAGTACTTC

v_gene: TRBV15
j_gene: TRBJ1-5
abundance: few
d_gene: NA
CDR3aa: CATSREGTQGQPQHF
CDR3nt: TGTGCCACCAGCAGAGAAGGGACCCAGGGACAGCCCCAGCATTTT

v_gene: TRBV7-3
j_gene: TRBJ2-1
abundance: NA
d_gene: TRBD2
CDR3aa: CASSASGPGTSGSLEQFF
CDR3nt: TGTGCCAGCAGCGCCAGCGGGCCCGGGACTAGCGGGAGTCTTGAGCAGTTCTTC

v_gene: TRBV10-3
j_gene: TRBJ2-1
abundance: NA
d_gene: TRBD2
CDR3aa: CATRGAGGSSYNEQFF
CDR3nt: TGTGCCACCAGGGGAGCGGGAGGGTCGTCCTACAATGAGCAGTTCTTC

v_gene: TRBV27
j_gene: TRBJ2-2
abundance: NA
d_gene: NA
CDR3aa: CASSLYQGRGPGELFF
CDR3nt: TGTGCCAGCAGTTTATATCAGGGGAGGGGGCCCGGGGAGCTGTTTTTT

v_gene: TRBV28
j_gene: TRBJ2-1
abundance: NA
d_gene: NA
CDR3aa: CASSFYRDNDGEQFF
CDR3nt: TGTGCCAGCAGTTTCTACCGGGACAATGATGGTGAGCAGTTCTTC

v_gene: TRBV30
j_gene: TRBJ2-5
abundance: NA
d_gene: NA
CDR3aa: CAWRTGRETQYF
CDR3nt: TGTGCCTGGAGAACAGGACGGGAGACCCAGTACTTC

v_gene: TRBV7-6
j_gene: TRBJ2-7
abundance: NA
d_gene: TRBD2
CDR3aa: CASDQLSRTSGYEQYF
CDR3nt: TGTGCCAGCGACCAGTTATCGCGGACTAGCGGCTACGAGCAGTACTTC

v_gene: TRBV7-6
j_gene: TRBJ1-1
abundance: NA
d_gene: NA
CDR3aa: CASSLDRDTEAFF
CDR3nt: TGTGCCAGCAGCTTAGACAGGGACACTGAAGCTTTCTTT

v_gene: TRBV5-4
j_gene: TRBJ2-1
abundance: once
d_gene: TRBD2
CDR3aa: CASRQSGTSHEQFF
CDR3nt: TGTGCCAGCAGACAATCCGGGACTAGCCATGAGCAGTTCTTC

v_gene: TRBV10-3
j_gene: TRBJ1-4
abundance: NA
d_gene: NA
CDR3aa: CAISPQEEANEKLFF
CDR3nt: TGTGCCATCAGCCCACAGGAGGAGGCGAATGAAAAACTGTTTTTT

v_gene: TRBV6-1
j_gene: TRBJ2-5
abundance: once
d_gene: TRBD1
CDR3aa: CASSGNRGPYF
CDR3nt: TGTGCCAGCAGTGGAAACAGGGGTCCGTACTTC

v_gene: TRBV27
j_gene: TRBJ2-1
abundance: NA
d_gene: NA
CDR3aa: CASSLGVSSYNEQFF
CDR3nt: TGTGCCAGCAGTTTAGGGGTAAGCTCCTACAATGAGCAGTTCTTC

v_gene: TRBV27
j_gene: TRBJ2-7
abundance: NA
d_gene: NA
CDR3aa: CASSRTPHYEQYF
CDR3nt: TGTGCCAGCAGTCGGACCCCGCACTACGAGCAGTACTTC

v_gene: TRBV27
j_gene: TRBJ2-7
abundance: NA
d_gene: TRBD1
CDR3aa: CASRLTGLAYEQYF
CDR3nt: TGTGCCAGCAGATTGACAGGGCTAGCCTACGAGCAGTACTTC

v_gene: TRBV5-6
j_gene: TRBJ2-4
abundance: NA
d_gene: NA
CDR3aa: CASSGYRDQNIQYF
CDR3nt: TGTGCCAGCAGCGGATACAGGGACCAAAACATTCAGTACTTC

v_gene: TRBV18
j_gene: TRBJ2-1
abundance: NA
d_gene: NA
CDR3aa: CASSLGPHNEQFF
CDR3nt: TGTGCCAGCTCCCTAGGACCACACAATGAGCAGTTCTTC

v_gene: TRBV2
j_gene: TRBJ1-3
abundance: NA
d_gene: NA
CDR3aa: CASSEKGSWTGNTIYF
CDR3nt: TGTGCCAGCAGTGAAAAGGGGAGTTGGACTGGAAACACCATATATTTT

v_gene: TRBV7-6
j_gene: TRBJ2-3
abundance: once
d_gene: TRBD1
CDR3aa: CASSDPTGFADTQYF
CDR3nt: TGTGCCAGCAGCGACCCGACAGGGTTCGCAGATACGCAGTATTTT

v_gene: TRBV10-1
j_gene: TRBJ2-3
abundance: NA
d_gene: TRBD2
CDR3aa: CASSDSGTSGSKPDTQYF
CDR3nt: TGCGCCAGCAGTGATTCCGGGACTAGCGGGAGTAAGCCAGATACGCAGTATTTT

v_gene: TRBV6-5
j_gene: TRBJ2-3
abundance: NA
d_gene: NA
CDR3aa: CASSYSGADTQYF
CDR3nt: TGTGCCAGCAGTTACTCGGGGGCAGATACGCAGTATTTT

v_gene: TRBV20-1
j_gene: TRBJ2-7
abundance: NA
d_gene: NA
CDR3aa: CSARDVYEQYF
CDR3nt: TGCAGTGCTAGGGACGTCTACGAGCAGTACTTC

v_gene: TRBV28
j_gene: TRBJ2-7
abundance: NA
d_gene: NA
CDR3aa: CASSLIGSYEQYF
CDR3nt: TGTGCCAGCAGTTTAATAGGGTCCTACGAGCAGTACTTC

v_gene: TRBV27
j_gene: TRBJ2-7
abundance: once
d_gene: TRBD1
CDR3aa: CASSFGTGGSYEQYF
CDR3nt: TGTGCCAGCAGTTTTGGGACAGGGGGCTCCTACGAGCAGTACTTC

v_gene: TRBV5-4
j_gene: TRBJ1-1
abundance: NA
d_gene: NA
CDR3aa: CASSLEWGPNTEAFF
CDR3nt: TGTGCCAGCAGCTTGGAGTGGGGACCGAACACTGAAGCTTTCTTT

v_gene: TRBV7-8
j_gene: TRBJ2-5
abundance: NA
d_gene: NA
CDR3aa: CASSPSAGSQETQYF
CDR3nt: TGTGCCAGCAGCCCTAGCGCGGGGTCCCAAGAGACCCAGTACTTC

v_gene: TRBV6-1
j_gene: TRBJ1-1
abundance: NA
d_gene: NA
CDR3aa: CASSEFGNTEAFF
CDR3nt: TGTGCCAGCAGTGAATTTGGGAACACTGAAGCTTTCTTT

v_gene: TRBV28
j_gene: TRBJ2-3
abundance: NA
d_gene: NA
CDR3aa: CASHGTLTDTQYF
CDR3nt: TGTGCCAGCCACGGGACTCTGACAGATACGCAGTATTTT

v_gene: TRBV10-3
j_gene: TRBJ2-3
abundance: NA
d_gene: TRBD2
CDR3aa: CAIMGAGTSADTQYF
CDR3nt: TGTGCCATCATGGGGGCCGGGACTAGCGCAGATACGCAGTATTTT

v_gene: TRBV10-2
j_gene: TRBJ2-7
abundance: NA
d_gene: NA
CDR3aa: CASSESPSYEQYF
CDR3nt: TGCGCCAGCAGTGAGTCGCCCAGCTACGAGCAGTACTTC

v_gene: TRBV7-9
j_gene: TRBJ1-1
abundance: NA
d_gene: NA
CDR3aa: CASLEGMNTEAFF
CDR3nt: TGTGCCAGCTTGGAAGGGATGAACACTGAAGCTTTCTTT

v_gene: TRBV6-6
j_gene: TRBJ1-2
abundance: once
d_gene: NA
CDR3aa: CASSSAGGSHYGYTF
CDR3nt: TGTGCCAGCAGTTCGGCGGGGGGTTCTCACTATGGCTACACCTTC

v_gene: TRBV9
j_gene: TRBJ2-3
abundance: NA
d_gene: TRBD1
CDR3aa: CASSVGGQPSDTQYF
CDR3nt: TGTGCCAGCAGCGTAGGGGGACAGCCTTCAGATACGCAGTATTTT

v_gene: TRBV28
j_gene: TRBJ2-2
abundance: NA
d_gene: TRBD2
CDR3aa: CASSLWFGLRGTSGNTGELFF
CDR3nt: TGTGCCAGCAGTTTATGGTTTGGGTTGCGGGGGACTAGCGGGAACACCGGGGAGCTGTTTTTT

v_gene: TRBV2
j_gene: TRBJ2-5
abundance: NA
d_gene: TRBD2
CDR3aa: CASSVGLGQETQYF
CDR3nt: TGTGCCAGCAGTGTCGGACTAGGCCAAGAGACCCAGTACTTC

v_gene: TRBV6-4
j_gene: TRBJ2-1
abundance: NA
d_gene: TRBD2
CDR3aa: CASSPGTSGVYEQFF
CDR3nt: TGTGCCAGCAGTCCCGGGACTAGCGGGGTGTATGAGCAGTTCTTC

v_gene: TRBV7-3
j_gene: TRBJ2-5
abundance: NA
d_gene: NA
CDR3aa: CASSLRGGQTQYF
CDR3nt: TGTGCCAGCAGCTTGAGGGGGGGCCAGACCCAGTACTTC

v_gene: TRBV7-2
j_gene: TRBJ2-7
abundance: NA
d_gene: NA
CDR3aa: CASSLPPYEQYF
CDR3nt: TGTGCCAGCAGCTTACCCCCCTACGAGCAGTACTTC

v_gene: TRBV5-1
j_gene: TRBJ1-1
abundance: once
d_gene: NA
CDR3aa: CASSLDGISNTEAFF
CDR3nt: TGCGCCAGCAGCTTGGACGGCATCTCGAACACTGAAGCTTTCTTT

v_gene: TRBV5-1
j_gene: TRBJ2-3
abundance: NA
d_gene: NA
CDR3aa: CASSLRGGGTDTQYF
CDR3nt: TGCGCCAGCAGCTTAAGAGGAGGGGGAACAGATACGCAGTATTTT

v_gene: TRBV2
j_gene: TRBJ2-1
abundance: NA
d_gene: TRBD2
CDR3aa: CASRPTSGHVYEQFF
CDR3nt: TGTGCCAGCAGACCGACTAGCGGACACGTTTATGAGCAGTTCTTC

v_gene: TRBV27
j_gene: TRBJ2-1
abundance: once
d_gene: NA
CDR3aa: CASNFQEPEFSYNEQFF
CDR3nt: TGTGCCAGCAACTTCCAGGAGCCGGAATTTTCCTACAATGAGCAGTTCTTC

v_gene: TRBV18
j_gene: TRBJ2-1
abundance: NA
d_gene: TRBD2
CDR3aa: CASSPKRGENNEQFF
CDR3nt: TGTGCCAGCTCACCCAAGCGGGGGGAAAACAATGAGCAGTTCTTC

v_gene: TRBV4-2
j_gene: TRBJ2-7
abundance: once
d_gene: NA
CDR3aa: CASSQDNKGIYEQYF
CDR3nt: TGTGCCAGCAGCCAAGATAATAAAGGGATCTACGAGCAGTACTTC

v_gene: TRBV18
j_gene: TRBJ2-7
abundance: NA
d_gene: TRBD1
CDR3aa: CASSRDRDEQYF
CDR3nt: TGTGCCAGCTCCCGCGACAGGGACGAGCAGTACTTC

v_gene: TRBV4-2
j_gene: TRBJ1-3
abundance: NA
d_gene: NA
CDR3aa: CASSPGPRGGGNTIYF
CDR3nt: TGTGCCAGCAGCCCCGGGCCAAGGGGAGGTGGAAACACCATATATTTT

v_gene: TRBV28
j_gene: TRBJ2-2
abundance: NA
d_gene: NA
CDR3aa: CASGVNTGELFF
CDR3nt: TGTGCCAGCGGGGTGAACACCGGGGAGCTGTTTTTT

v_gene: TRBV5-4
j_gene: TRBJ2-1
abundance: NA
d_gene: TRBD1
CDR3aa: CASSPGQEDYNEQFF
CDR3nt: TGTGCCAGCAGCCCTGGACAGGAAGACTACAATGAGCAGTTCTTC

v_gene: TRBV5-1
j_gene: TRBJ1-6
abundance: NA
d_gene: NA
CDR3aa: CASSGGTNSPLHF
CDR3nt: TGCGCCAGCAGTGGTGGAACTAATTCACCCCTCCACTTT